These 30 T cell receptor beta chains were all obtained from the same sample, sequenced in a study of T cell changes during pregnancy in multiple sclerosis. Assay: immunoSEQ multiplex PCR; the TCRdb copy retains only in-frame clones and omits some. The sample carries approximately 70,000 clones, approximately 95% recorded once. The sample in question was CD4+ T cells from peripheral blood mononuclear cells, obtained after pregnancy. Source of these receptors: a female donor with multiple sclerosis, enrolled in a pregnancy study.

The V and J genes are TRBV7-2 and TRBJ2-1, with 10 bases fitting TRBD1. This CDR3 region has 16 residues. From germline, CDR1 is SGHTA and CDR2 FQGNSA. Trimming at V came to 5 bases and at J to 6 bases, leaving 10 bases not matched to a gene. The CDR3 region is CASSPNRDRGINEQFF. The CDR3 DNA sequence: TGTGCCAGCAGCCCTAACCGGGACAGGGGAATCAATGAGCAGTTCTTC.

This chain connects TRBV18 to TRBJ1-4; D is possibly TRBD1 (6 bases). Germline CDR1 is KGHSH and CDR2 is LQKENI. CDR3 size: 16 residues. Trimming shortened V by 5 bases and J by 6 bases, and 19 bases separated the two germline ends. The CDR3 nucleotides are TGTGCCAGCTCAGCCCAGGGGATTTACTCTCATGAAAAACTGTTTTTT. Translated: CASSAQGIYSHEKLFF.

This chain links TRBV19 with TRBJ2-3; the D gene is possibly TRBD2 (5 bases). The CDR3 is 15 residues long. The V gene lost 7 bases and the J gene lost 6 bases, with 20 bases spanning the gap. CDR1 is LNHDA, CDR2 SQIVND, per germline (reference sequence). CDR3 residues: CASTTFGRGADTQYF. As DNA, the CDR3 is TGTGCCAGTACCACATTTGGACGGGGAGCCGATACGCAGTATTTT.

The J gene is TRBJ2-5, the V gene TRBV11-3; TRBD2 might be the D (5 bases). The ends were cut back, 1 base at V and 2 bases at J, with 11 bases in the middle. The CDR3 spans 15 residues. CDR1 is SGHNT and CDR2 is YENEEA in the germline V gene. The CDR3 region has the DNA TGTGCCAGCAGCTTAGGGAGGAGAGGTCAAGAGACCCAGTACTTC. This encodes CASSLGRRGQETQYF.

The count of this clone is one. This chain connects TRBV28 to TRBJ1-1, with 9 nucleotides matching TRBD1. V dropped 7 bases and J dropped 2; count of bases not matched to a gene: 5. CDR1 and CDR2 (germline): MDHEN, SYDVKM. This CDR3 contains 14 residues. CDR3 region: CASTRQGVNTEAFF. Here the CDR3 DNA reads TGTGCCAGCACCCGACAGGGGGTCAACACTGAAGCTTTCTTT.

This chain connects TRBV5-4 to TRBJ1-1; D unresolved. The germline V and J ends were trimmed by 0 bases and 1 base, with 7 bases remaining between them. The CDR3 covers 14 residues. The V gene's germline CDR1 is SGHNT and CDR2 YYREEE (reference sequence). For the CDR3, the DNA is TGTGCCAGCAGCTTGGGAAACAGGAACACTGAAGCTTTCTTT. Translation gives CASSLGNRNTEAFF.

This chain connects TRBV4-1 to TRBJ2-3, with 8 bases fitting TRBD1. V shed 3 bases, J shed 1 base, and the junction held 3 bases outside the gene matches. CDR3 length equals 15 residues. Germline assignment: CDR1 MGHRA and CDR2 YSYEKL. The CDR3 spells CASSQTGVGTDTQYF. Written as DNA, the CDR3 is TGCGCCAGCAGCCAGACAGGGGTGGGCACAGATACGCAGTATTTT.

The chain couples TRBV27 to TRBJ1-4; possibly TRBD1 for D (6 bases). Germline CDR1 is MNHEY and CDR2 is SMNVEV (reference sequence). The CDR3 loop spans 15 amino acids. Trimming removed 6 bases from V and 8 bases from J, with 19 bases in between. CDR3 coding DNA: TGTGCCAGCAGGCCCATGGGGGGGGCCGGGGAAAAACTGTTTTTT. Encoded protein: CASRPMGGAGEKLFF.

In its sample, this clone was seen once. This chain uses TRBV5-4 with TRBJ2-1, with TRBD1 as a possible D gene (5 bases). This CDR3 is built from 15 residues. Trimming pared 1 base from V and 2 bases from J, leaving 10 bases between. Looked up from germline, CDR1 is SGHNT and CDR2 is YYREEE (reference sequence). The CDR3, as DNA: TGTGCCAGCAGCTTGCTAGGCAGGGCCTACAATGAGCAGTTCTTC. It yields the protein CASSLLGRAYNEQFF.

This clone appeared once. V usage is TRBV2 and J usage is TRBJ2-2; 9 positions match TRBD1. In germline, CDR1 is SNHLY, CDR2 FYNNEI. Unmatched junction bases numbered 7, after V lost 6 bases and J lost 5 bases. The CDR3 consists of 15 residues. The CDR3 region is CASRSRGTGTGELFF. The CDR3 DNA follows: TGTGCCAGCAGATCTCGAGGGACAGGGACCGGGGAGCTGTTTTTT.

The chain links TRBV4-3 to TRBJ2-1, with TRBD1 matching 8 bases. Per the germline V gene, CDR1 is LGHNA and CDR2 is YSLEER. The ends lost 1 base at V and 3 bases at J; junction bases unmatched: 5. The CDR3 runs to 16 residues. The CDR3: CASSQVGQGNYNEQFF. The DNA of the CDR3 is TGCGCCAGCAGCCAAGTCGGACAGGGAAACTACAATGAGCAGTTCTTC.

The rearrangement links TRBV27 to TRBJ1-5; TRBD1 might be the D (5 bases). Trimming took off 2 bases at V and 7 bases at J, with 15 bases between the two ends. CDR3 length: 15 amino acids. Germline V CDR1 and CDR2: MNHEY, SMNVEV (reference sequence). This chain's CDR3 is CASSLTARYRQPQHF. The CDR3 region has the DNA TGTGCCAGCAGTTTAACGGCCAGGTACAGGCAGCCCCAGCATTTT.

The CDR3 loop is CASRKISGILAYEQYF. DNA of the CDR3: TGTGCCAGCAGGAAAATAAGCGGGATCCTAGCCTACGAGCAGTACTTC. The chain couples TRBV27 to TRBJ2-7; 7 nucleotides line up with TRBD2. There are 16 residues in the CDR3. CDR1 and CDR2 from the germline V gene are MNHEY and SMNVEV (reference sequence). The V and J ends lost 6 bases and 2 bases, in that order; junction bases with no gene match: 13.

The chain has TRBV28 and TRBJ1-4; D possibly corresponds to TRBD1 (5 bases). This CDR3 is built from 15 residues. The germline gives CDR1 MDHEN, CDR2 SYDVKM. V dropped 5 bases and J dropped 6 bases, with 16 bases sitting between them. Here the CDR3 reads CASSVAGRGYEKLFF. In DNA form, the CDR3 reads TGTGCCAGCAGTGTAGCAGGGAGGGGATATGAAAAACTGTTTTTT. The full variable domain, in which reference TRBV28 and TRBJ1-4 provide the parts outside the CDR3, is DVKVTQSSRYLVKRTGEKVFLECVQDMDHENMFWYRQDPGLGLRLIYFSYDVKMKEKGDIPEGYSVSREKKERFSLILESASTNQTSMYLCASSVAGRGYEKLFFGSGTQLSVL.

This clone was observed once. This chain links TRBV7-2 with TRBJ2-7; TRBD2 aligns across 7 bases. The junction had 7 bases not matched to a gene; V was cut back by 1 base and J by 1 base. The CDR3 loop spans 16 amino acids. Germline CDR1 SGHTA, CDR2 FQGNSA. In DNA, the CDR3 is TGTGCCAGCAGCTTAGTAGCTAGCGGTATATCCTACGAGCAGTACTTC. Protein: CASSLVASGISYEQYF.

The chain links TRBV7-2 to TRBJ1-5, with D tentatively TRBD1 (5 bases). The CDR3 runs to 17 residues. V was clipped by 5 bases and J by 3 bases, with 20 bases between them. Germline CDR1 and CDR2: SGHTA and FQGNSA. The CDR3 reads CASSRGGVQVLNQPQHF. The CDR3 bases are TGTGCCAGCAGCCGGGGGGGGGTACAGGTCCTCAATCAGCCCCAGCATTTT.

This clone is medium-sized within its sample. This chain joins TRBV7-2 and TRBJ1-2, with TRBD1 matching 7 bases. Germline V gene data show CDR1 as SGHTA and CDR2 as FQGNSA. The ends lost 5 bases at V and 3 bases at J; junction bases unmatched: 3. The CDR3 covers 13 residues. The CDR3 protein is CASSLGTDYGYTF. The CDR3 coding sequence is TGTGCCAGCAGCCTCGGGACAGACTATGGCTACACCTTC. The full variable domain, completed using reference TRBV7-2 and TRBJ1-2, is GAGVSQSPSNKVTEKGKDVELRCDPISGHTALYWYRQSLGQGLEFLIYFQGNSAPDKSGLPSDRFSAERTGGSVSTLTIQRTQQEDSAVYLCASSLGTDYGYTFGSGTRLTVV.

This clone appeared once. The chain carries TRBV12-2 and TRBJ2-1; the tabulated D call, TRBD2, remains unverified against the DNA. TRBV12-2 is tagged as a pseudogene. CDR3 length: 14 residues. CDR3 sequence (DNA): TGTGCAAGTCGCTTAGCGTCTGACGGGGTAGGCCAGTTCTTC. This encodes CASRLASDGVGQFF.

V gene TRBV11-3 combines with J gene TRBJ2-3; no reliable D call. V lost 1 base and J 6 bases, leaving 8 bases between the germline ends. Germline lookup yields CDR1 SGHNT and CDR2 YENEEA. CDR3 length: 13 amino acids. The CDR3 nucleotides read TGTGCCAGCAGCTTAGGTCTTGCGGATACGCAGTATTTT. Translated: CASSLGLADTQYF.

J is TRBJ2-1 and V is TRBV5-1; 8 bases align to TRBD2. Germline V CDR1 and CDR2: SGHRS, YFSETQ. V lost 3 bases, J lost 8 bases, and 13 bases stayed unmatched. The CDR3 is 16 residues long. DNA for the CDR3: TGCGCCAGCAGCTGGTCGACTAGCGCGACGTCAGATGAGCAGTTCTTC. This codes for CASSWSTSATSDEQFF.

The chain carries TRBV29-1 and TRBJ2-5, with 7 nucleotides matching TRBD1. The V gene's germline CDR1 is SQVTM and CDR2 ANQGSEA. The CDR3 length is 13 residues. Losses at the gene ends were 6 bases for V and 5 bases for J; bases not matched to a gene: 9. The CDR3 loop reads CSVHRGMTETQYF. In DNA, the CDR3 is TGCAGCGTCCACAGGGGAATGACGGAGACCCAGTACTTC. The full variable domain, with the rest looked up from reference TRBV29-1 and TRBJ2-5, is SAVISQKPSRDICQRGTSLTIQCQVDSQVTMMFWYRQQPGQSLTLIATANQGSEATYESGFVIDKFPISRPNLTFSTLTVSNMSPEDSSIYLCSVHRGMTETQYFGPGTRLLVL.

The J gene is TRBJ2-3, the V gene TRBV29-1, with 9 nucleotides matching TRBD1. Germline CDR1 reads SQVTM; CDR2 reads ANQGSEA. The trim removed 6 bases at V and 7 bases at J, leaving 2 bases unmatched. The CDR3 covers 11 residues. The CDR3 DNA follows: TGCAGCGTCGGACAGGGGCATACGCAGTATTTT. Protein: CSVGQGHTQYF.

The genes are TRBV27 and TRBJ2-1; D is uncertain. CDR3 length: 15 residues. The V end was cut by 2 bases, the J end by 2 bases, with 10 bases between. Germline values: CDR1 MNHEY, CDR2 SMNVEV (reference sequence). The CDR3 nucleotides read TGTGCCAGCAGTTTAGCCGGGTCACCCTACAATGAGCAGTTCTTC. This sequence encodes CASSLAGSPYNEQFF.

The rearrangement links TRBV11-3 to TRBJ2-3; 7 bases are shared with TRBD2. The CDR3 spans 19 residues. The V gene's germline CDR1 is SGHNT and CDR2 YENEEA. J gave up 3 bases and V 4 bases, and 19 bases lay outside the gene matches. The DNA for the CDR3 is TGTGCCAGCAGCTCTGCCCCCCGGATTGCTAGCGGAGTGACAGATACGCAGTATTTT. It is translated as CASSSAPRIASGVTDTQYF.

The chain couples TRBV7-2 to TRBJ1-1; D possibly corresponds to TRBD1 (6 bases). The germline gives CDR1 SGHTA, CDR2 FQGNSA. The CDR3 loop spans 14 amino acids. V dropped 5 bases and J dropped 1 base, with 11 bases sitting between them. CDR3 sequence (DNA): TGTGCCAGCAGCGTAAAACAGGGGAACACTGAAGCTTTCTTT. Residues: CASSVKQGNTEAFF.

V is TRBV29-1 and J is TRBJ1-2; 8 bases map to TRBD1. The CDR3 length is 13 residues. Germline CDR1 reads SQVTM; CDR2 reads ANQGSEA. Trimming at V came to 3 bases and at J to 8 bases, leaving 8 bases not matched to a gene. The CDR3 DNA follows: TGCAGCGTTGACCGGACAGGGCGTTACGGCTACACCTTC. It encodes CSVDRTGRYGYTF.

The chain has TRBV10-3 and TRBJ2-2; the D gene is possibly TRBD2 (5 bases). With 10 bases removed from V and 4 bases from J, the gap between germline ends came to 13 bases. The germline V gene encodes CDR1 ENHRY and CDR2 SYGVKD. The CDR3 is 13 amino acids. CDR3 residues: CATRGPGTGELFF. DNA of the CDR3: TGTGCCACCCGAGGGCCGGGCACCGGGGAGCTGTTTTTT.

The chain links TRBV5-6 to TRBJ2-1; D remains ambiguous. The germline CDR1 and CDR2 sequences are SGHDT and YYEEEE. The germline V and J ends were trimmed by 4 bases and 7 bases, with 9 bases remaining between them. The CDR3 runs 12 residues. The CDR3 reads CASSLWRNEQFF. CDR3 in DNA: TGTGCCAGCAGCCTCTGGAGAAATGAGCAGTTCTTC.

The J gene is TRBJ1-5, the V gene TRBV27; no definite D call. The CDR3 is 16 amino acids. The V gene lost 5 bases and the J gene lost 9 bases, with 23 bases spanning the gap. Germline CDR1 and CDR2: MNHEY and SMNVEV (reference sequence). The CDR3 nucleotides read TGTGCCAGCAGTCTCTCCCGGGCCGCGGACTTACGGCCCCAGCATTTT. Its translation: CASSLSRAADLRPQHF.

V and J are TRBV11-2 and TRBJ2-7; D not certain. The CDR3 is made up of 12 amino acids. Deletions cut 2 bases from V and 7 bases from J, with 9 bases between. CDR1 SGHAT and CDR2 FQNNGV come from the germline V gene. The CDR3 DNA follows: TGTGCCAGCAGCTTACCTAGTTGGGAGCAGTACTTC. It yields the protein CASSLPSWEQYF.